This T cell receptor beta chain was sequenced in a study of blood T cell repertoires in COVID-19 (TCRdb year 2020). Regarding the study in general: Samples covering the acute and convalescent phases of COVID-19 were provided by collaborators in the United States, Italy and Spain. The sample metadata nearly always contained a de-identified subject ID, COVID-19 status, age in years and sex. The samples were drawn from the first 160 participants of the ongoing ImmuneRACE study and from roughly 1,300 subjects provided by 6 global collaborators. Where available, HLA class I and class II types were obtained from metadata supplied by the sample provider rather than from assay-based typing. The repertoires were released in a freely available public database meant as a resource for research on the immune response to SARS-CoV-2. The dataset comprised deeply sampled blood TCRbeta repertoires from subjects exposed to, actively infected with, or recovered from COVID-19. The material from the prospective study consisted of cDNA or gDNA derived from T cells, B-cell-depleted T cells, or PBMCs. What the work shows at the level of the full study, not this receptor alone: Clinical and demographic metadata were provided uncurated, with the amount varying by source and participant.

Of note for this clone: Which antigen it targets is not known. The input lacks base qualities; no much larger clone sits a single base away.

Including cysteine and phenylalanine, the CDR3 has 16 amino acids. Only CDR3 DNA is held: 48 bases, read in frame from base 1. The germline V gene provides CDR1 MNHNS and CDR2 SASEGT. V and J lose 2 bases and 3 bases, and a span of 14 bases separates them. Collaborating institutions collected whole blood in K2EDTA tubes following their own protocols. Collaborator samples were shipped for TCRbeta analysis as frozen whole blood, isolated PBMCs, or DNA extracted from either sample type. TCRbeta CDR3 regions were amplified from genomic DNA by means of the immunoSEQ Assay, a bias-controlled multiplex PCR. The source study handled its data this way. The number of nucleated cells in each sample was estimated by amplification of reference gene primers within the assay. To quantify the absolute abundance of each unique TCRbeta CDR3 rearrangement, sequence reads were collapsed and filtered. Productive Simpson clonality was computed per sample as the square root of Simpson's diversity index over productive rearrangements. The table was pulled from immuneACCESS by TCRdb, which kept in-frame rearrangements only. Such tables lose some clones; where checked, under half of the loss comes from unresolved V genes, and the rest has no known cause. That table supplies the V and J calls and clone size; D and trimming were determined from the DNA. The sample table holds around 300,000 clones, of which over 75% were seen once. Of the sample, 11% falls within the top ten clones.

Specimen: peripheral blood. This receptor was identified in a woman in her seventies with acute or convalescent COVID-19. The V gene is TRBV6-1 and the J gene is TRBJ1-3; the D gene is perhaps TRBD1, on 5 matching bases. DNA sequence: TGTGCCAGCAGTGAAAATGGGCTCGGGGGTGGAAACACCATATATTTT. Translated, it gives CASSENGLGGGNTIYF.